The following is a T cell receptor beta chain sequence with its context. The record originates from a study of blood T cell repertoires in COVID-19. Study overall: Material from acute and convalescent COVID-19 was sourced from the United States, Italy and Spain. T cells, B-cell-depleted T cells, or PBMCs provided the cDNA or gDNA that served as material.

Original processing methods: By means of reference gene primer amplification, nucleated cell counts were estimated. Clones were read by immunoSEQ multiplex PCR, and TCRdb kept only the in-frame ones, dropping some. V, J and clone size were drawn from that table, and D and trimming were deduced from the DNA. The sample lists around 130,000 clones, roughly 80% occurring once. Trimming took 1 base from V and 5 from J; bases not matched to a gene: 2. This CDR3 is 14 amino acids long. Germline V CDR1 and CDR2: MNHNS, SASEGT. The TCR was taken from a woman aged 45-60 years with acute or convalescent COVID-19. The chain combines TRBV6-1 with TRBJ2-4, with TRBD1 matching over 7 bases. The sample taken for sequencing was peripheral blood. DNA of the CDR3: TGTGCCAGCAGTGAAGGCGGACAGGAAAACATTCAGTACTTC. Translating gives CASSEGGQENIQYF.